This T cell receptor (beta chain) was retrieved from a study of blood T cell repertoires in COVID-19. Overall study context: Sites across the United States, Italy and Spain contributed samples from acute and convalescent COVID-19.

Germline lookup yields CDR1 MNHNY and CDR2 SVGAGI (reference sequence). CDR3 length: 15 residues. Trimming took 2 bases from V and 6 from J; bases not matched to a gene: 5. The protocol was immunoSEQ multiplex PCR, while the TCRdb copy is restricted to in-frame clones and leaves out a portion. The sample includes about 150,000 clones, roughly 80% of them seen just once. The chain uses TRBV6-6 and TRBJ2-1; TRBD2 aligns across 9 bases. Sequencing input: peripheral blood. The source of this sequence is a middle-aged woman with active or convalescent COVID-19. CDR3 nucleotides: TGTGCCAGCAGTTACGAGCGGGGGGTTGGCAATGAGCAGTTCTTC. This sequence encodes CASSYERGVGNEQFF.